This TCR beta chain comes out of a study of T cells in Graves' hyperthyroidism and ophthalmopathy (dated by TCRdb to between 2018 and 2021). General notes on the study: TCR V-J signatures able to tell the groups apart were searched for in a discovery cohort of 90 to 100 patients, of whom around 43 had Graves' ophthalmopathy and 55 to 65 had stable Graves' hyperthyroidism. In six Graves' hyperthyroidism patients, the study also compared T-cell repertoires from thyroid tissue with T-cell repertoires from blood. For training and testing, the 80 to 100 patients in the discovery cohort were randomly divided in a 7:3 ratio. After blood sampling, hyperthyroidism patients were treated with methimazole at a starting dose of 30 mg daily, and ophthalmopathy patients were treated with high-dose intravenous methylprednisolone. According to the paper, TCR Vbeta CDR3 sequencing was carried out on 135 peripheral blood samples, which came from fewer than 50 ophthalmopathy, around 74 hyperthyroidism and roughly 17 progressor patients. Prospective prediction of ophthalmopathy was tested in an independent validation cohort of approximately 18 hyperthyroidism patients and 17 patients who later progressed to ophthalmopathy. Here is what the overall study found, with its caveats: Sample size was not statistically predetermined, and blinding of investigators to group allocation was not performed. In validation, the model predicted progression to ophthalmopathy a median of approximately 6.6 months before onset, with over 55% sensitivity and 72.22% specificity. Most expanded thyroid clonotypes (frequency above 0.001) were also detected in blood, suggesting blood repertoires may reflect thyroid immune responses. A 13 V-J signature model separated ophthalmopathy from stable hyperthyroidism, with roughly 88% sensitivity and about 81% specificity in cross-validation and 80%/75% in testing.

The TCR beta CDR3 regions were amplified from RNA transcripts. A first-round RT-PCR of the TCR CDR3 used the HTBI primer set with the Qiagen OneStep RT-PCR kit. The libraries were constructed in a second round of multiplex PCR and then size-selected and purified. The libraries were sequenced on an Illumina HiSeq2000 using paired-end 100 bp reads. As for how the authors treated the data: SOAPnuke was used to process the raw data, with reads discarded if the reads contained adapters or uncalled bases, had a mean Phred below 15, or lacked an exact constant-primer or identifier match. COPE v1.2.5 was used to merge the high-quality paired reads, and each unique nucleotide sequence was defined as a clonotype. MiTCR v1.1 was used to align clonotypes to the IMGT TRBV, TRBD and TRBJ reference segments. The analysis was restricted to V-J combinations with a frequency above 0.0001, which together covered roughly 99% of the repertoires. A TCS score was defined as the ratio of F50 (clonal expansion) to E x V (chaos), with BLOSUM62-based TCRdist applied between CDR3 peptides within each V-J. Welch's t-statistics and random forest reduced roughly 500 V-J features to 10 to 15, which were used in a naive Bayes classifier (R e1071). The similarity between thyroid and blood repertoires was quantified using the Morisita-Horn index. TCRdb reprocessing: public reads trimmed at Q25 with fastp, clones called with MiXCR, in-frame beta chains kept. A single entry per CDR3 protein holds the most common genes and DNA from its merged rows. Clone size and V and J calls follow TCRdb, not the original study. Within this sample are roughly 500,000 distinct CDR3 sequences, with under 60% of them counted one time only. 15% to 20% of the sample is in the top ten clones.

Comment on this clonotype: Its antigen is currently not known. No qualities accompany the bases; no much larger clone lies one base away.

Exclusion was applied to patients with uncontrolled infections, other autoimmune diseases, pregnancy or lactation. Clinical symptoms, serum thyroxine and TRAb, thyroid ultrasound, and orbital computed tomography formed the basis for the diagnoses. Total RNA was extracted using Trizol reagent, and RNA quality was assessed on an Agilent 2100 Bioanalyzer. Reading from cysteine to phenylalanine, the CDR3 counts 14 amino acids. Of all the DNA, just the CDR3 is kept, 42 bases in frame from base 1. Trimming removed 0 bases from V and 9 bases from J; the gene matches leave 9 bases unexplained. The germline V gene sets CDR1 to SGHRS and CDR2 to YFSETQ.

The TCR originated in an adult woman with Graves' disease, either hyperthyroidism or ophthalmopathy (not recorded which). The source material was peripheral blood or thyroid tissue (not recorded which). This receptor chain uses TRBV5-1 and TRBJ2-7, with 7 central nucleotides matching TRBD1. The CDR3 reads CASSLGQGGTGQYF. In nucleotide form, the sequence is TGCGCCAGCAGCTTGGGACAGGGTGGTACGGGGCAGTACTTC.